Shown below are 8 T cell receptor beta chains from a single sample sequenced in a study of beta chain features in type 1 diabetes. cDNA synthesis used the whole RNA isolate, giving expressed TCRB sequences. Measured with immunoSEQ multiplex PCR; TCRdb has only the in-frame clones, and not every one. The data show hundreds of thousands of clones, with around a sixth seen just once and approximately 0.099% held by the top ten. The sample consisted of naive CD4+ T cells from blood. These receptors all stem from a man aged 18 to 29 in good health.

There are a few counts of this clone. The V and J genes are TRBV5-4 and TRBJ2-5, with TRBD2 identical over 7 bases. Germline V gives CDR1 SGHNT, CDR2 YYREEE (reference sequence). The CDR3 sequence is 13 residues long. After removal of 0 bases from V and 4 bases from J, the junction contained 0 bases not matched to a gene. As DNA, the CDR3 is TGTGCCAGCAGCTTGGCGGGGGGAGAGACCCAGTACTTC. It encodes CASSLAGGETQYF.

The chain has TRBV15 and TRBJ2-1; the D is unclear. Germline V lookup: CDR1 LNHNV, CDR2 YYDKDF (reference sequence). The CDR3 covers 17 residues. Deletions cut 2 bases from V and 0 bases from J, with 14 bases between. CDR3 bases: TGTGCCACCAGCAGATATTTCGGACCAGACTCCTACAATGAGCAGTTCTTC. The encoded protein is CATSRYFGPDSYNEQFF.

The CDR3 spells CASRGDRGAEAFF. The CDR3 DNA sequence: TGTGCCAGCAGAGGGGACAGGGGGGCTGAAGCTTTCTTT. The V and J genes are TRBV6-4 and TRBJ1-1; TRBD1 matches 11 bases. In germline, CDR1 is MRHNA, CDR2 SNTAGT. J was trimmed by 6 bases and V by 6 bases; bases with no gene match: 3. This CDR3 has 13 amino acids.

This clone has only a few counts. V is TRBV7-2 and J is TRBJ2-7, with D maybe TRBD2 (6 bases). The CDR3 totals 13 residues. Trimming pared 5 bases from V and 4 bases from J, leaving 12 bases between. CDR1 and CDR2 from the germline V gene are SGHTA and FQGNSA. The CDR3 DNA reads TGTGCCAGCAGCCCCCCCCGGGGGTACGAGCAGTACTTC. Its translation is CASSPPRGYEQYF.

This clone was recorded a few times. The chain couples TRBV4-3 to TRBJ2-7; 7 bases agree with TRBD1. There are 15 residues in the CDR3. V trimming: 2 bases; J trimming: 2 bases; junction bases outside the gene matches: 6. Germline assignment: CDR1 LGHNA and CDR2 YSLEER. CDR3 amino acids: CASSQSGTVTYEQYF. CDR3 bases: TGCGCCAGCAGCCAATCCGGGACAGTCACCTACGAGCAGTACTTC.

This sequence joins TRBV10-3 and TRBJ2-7, with D possibly matching TRBD1 (6 bases). The ends were cut back, 5 bases at V and 6 bases at J, with 14 bases in the middle. The CDR3 contains 13 residues. Per the germline V gene, CDR1 is ENHRY and CDR2 is SYGVKD. The CDR3 coding sequence is TGTGCCATCAGTCCAGGGACAAGTGGCGAGCAGTACTTC. Protein: CAISPGTSGEQYF.

This clone was detected a few times. The CDR3 coding sequence is TGCGCCAGCAGCTTCGGGACTAGCGGGTCGTACACCGGGGAGCTGTTTTTT. Its protein is CASSFGTSGSYTGELFF. The gene calls are TRBV5-1 and TRBJ2-2, with 12 bases lining up with TRBD2. Looked up from germline, CDR1 is SGHRS and CDR2 is YFSETQ. This CDR3 is built from 17 residues. The J segment lost 3 bases and the V segment lost 2 bases, leaving 5 bases of the junction unmatched.

The chain has TRBV6-5 and TRBJ1-4; 9 nucleotides align to TRBD1. Germline CDR1 and CDR2: MNHEY and SVGAGI. The CDR3 has 16 residues. J lost 1 base, V lost 0 bases, and 0 bases had no gene match. Here the CDR3 reads CASSYSGQGTNEKLFF. CDR3 sequence (DNA): TGTGCCAGCAGTTACTCGGGACAGGGAACTAATGAAAAACTGTTTTTT.